This passage covers 5 T cell receptor beta chains from one sample sequenced in a study of cytomegalovirus exposure and HLA in healthy donors. Primers: 60 Vbeta forward and 13 Jbeta reverse. Using immunoSEQ multiplex PCR, the repertoire was profiled, and TCRdb retains in-frame clones only, with some absent. Found here are tens of thousands of clones, 70% to 75% of them singletons; the top ten hold more than 3.5%. The sequenced sample was PBMCs. All receptors derive from a man aged 55 to 69 in good health and CMV-seronegative.

The chain links TRBV18 to TRBJ2-5, with a possible D match to TRBD2 (6 bases). Germline V gene sequence: CDR1 KGHSH, CDR2 LQKENI. The CDR3 is 14 amino acids. Trimming cost V 9 bases and J 1 base, with 15 bases left between them. CDR3 amino acids: CASRPVGGQETQYF. The CDR3 nucleotides are TGTGCCAGTCGACCGGTCGGGGGCCAAGAGACCCAGTACTTC.

The chain is built from TRBV11-2 and TRBJ2-3, with D perhaps matching TRBD2 (6 bases). Between the trimmed V and J ends, which lost 1 base and 5 bases, there was a span of 19 bases. Germline V gene lookup returns CDR1 SGHAT and CDR2 FQNNGV. The CDR3 spans 17 residues. The CDR3 sequence is CASSLVGGPQGVDTQYF. In nucleotides, the CDR3 is TGTGCCAGCAGCTTAGTCGGGGGACCCCAAGGTGTAGATACGCAGTATTTT.

This chain uses TRBV29-1 with TRBJ2-6; 9 positions agree with TRBD1. The CDR3 consists of 15 residues. Germline CDR1 SQVTM, CDR2 ANQGSEA. V dropped 6 bases and J dropped 4; count of bases not matched to a gene: 7. CDR3 loop: CSVPQGASGANVLTF. CDR3 nucleotides: TGCAGCGTCCCACAGGGGGCGTCCGGGGCCAACGTCCTGACTTTC.

The chain recombines TRBV6-6 with TRBJ2-1, with TRBD2 identical over 10 bases. This CDR3 has 14 amino acids. Per germline, CDR1 MNHNY and CDR2 SVGAGI (reference sequence). Unmatched junction bases numbered 8, after V lost 6 bases and J lost 9 bases. In nucleotides, the CDR3 is TGTGCCAGCAGACTTAGCGGGGGGCGGAGTGAGCAGTTCTTC. It is translated as CASRLSGGRSEQFF.

The chain is built from TRBV5-1 and TRBJ2-5; a possible D gene is TRBD1 (6 bases). The J call is doubtful: the DNA matches TRBJ2-7 better. The CDR3 runs to 12 residues. From germline, CDR1 is SGHRS and CDR2 YFSETQ. The chain's CDR3 is CASSLGTREQYF. In DNA, the CDR3 is TGCGCCAGCAGCCTCGGGACACGCGAGCAGTACTTC.